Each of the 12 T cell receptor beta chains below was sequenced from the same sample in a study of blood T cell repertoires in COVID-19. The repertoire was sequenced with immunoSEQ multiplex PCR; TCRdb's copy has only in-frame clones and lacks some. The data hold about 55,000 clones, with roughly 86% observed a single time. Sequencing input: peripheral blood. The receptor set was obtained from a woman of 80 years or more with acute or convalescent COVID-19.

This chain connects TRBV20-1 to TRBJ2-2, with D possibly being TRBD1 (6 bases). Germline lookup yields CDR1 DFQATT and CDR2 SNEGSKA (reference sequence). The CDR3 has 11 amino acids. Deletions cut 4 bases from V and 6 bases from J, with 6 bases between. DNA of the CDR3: TGCAGTGCTACAGGGGCCGGGGAGCTGTTTTTT. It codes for CSATGAGELFF.

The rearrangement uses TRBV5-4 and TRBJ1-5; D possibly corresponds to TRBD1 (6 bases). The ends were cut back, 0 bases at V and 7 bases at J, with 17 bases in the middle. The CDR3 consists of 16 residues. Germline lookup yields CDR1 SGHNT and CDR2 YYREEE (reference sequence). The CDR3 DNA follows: TGTGCCAGCAGCTTGGGCGGGGGCGATTTCGGGCAGCCCCAGCATTTT. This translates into CASSLGGGDFGQPQHF.

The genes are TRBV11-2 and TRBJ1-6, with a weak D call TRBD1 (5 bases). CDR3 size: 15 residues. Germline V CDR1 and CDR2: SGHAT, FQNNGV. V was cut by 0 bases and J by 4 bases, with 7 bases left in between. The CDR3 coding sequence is TGTGCCAGCAGCTTAGATCGGGGGTATAATTCACCCCTCCACTTT. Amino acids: CASSLDRGYNSPLHF.

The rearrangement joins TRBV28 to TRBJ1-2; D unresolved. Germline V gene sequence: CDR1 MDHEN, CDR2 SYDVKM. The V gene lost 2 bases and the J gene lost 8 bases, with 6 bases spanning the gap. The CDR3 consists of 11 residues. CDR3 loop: CASSLGLGYTF. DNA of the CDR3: TGTGCCAGCAGTTTAGGACTGGGCTACACCTTC.

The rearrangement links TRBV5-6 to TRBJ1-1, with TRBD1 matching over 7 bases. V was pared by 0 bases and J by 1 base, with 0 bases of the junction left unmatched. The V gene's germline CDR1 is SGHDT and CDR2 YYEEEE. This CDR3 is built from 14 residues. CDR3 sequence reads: CASSLDRGNTEAFF. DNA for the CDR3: TGTGCCAGCAGCTTGGACAGGGGGAACACTGAAGCTTTCTTT.

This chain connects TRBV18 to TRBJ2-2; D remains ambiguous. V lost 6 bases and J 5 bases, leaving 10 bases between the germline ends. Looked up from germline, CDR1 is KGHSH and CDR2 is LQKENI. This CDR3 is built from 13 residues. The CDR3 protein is CASSVAGTGELFF. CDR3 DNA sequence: TGTGCCAGCTCGGTGGCTGGTACCGGGGAGCTGTTTTTT.

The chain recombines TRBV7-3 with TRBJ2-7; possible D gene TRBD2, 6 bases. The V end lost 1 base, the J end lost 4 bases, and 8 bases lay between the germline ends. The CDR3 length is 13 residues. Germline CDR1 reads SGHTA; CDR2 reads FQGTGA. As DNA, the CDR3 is TGTGCCAGCAGCTTAAATGGAGGGTACGAGCAGTACTTC. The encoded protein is CASSLNGGYEQYF.

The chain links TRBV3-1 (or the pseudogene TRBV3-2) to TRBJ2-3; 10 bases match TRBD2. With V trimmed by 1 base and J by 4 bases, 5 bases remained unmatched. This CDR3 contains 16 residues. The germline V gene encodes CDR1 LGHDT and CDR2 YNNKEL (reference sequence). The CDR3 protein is CASSQGLAGAPDTQYF. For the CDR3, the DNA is TGTGCCAGCAGCCAAGGGCTAGCGGGAGCTCCAGATACGCAGTATTTT.

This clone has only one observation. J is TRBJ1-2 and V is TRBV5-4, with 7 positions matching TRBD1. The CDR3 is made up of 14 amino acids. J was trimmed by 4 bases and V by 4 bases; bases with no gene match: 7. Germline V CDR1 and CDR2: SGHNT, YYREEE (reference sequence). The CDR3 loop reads CASSTSRDSYGYTF. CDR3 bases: TGTGCCAGCAGCACCTCCCGGGACAGCTATGGCTACACCTTC.

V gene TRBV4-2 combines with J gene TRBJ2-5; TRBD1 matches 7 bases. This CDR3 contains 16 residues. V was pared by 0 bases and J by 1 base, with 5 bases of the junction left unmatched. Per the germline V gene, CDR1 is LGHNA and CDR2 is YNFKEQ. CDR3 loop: CASSQETAGGQETQYF. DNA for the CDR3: TGTGCCAGCAGCCAAGAAACCGCAGGGGGCCAAGAGACCCAGTACTTC.

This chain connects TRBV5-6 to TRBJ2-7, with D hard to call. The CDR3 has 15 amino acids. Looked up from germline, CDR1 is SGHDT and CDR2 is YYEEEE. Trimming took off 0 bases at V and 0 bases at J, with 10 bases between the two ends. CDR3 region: CASSLGSEFSYEQYF. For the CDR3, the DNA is TGTGCCAGCAGCTTGGGGAGTGAATTCTCCTACGAGCAGTACTTC. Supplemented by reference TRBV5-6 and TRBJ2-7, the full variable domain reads DAGVTQSPTHLIKTRGQQVTLRCSPKSGHDTVSWYQQALGQGPQFIFQYYEEEERQRGNFPDRFSGHQFPNYSSELNVNALLLGDSALYLCASSLGSEFSYEQYFGPGTRLTVT.

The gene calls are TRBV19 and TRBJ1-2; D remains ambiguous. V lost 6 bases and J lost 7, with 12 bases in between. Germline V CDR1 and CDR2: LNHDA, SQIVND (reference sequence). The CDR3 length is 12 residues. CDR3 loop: CASRAGGSGYTF. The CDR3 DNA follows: TGTGCCAGTAGGGCCGGCGGCTCTGGCTACACCTTC.